This T cell receptor (beta chain) was found in a study of long-term antiretroviral therapy in people with HIV. In the study overall: The immediate-ART recommendation dates to 2015, and the earliest samples predate it by about a decade. Study outcomes and limitations: It was observed that HIV repertoires exhibited narrower CDR3 length ranges than controls.

CDR1 is MNHEY and CDR2 is SVGAGI in the germline V gene. This CDR3 spans 13 amino acids. V lost 6 bases and J 4 bases, leaving 12 bases between the germline ends. To note about this clone: Antigen specificity is unknown.

The assay, immunoSEQ v3.0, was run at survey level. TCRdb's table, derived via immunoSEQ multiplex PCR, lists solely in-frame clones and lacks some. The sample yields some 31,000 clones, around 95% seen once. Donors needed at least one pre-ART PBMC sample plus at least two post-ART samples. There were no participants with HIV treated outside the United States. J is TRBJ1-2 and V is TRBV6-5, with unresolved D. Sequenced material: unsorted PBMCs, taken 5.3 years after starting antiretroviral therapy. The clonotype was recovered from a man aged 25 to 45 with HIV. In nucleotides, the CDR3 is TGTGCCAGCAGCTTAGAAGGAGGCTATGGCTACACCTTC. It yields the protein CASSLEGGYGYTF.